Listed here are 21 T cell receptor beta chains from one sample, sequenced in a study of Graves' ophthalmopathy and Graves' hyperthyroidism. TCR beta CDR3 amplification used RNA transcripts. RT-PCR with HTBI primers came first, then second-round multiplex PCR. MiXCR, run by TCRdb on the multiplex PCR reads, gives a single entry per CDR3 protein. The table lists about 740,000 distinct CDR3 sequences, approximately 40% of them singletons. Sequenced input: peripheral blood. Every receptor here comes from an adult man with Graves' ophthalmopathy.

In this sample, this clonotype turned up many times. The chain combines TRBV15 with TRBJ2-7; D is unresolved. Trimming took 5 bases from V and 5 from J, leaving 16 bases between them. This CDR3 contains 14 residues. Germline loops: CDR1 LNHNV, CDR2 YYDKDF (reference sequence). The CDR3 DNA follows: TGTGCCACCAGCCCCCGTAGGGTTGGACACGAGCAGTACTTC. This gives the protein CATSPRRVGHEQYF.

This clonotype was counted only a few times. This chain links TRBV7-8 with TRBJ1-2; 12 bases align to TRBD1. Germline CDR1 SGHVS, CDR2 FQNEAQ. CDR3 length: 19 amino acids. The V gene end was trimmed by 4 bases and the J gene end by 7 bases; junction bases not matched to a gene: 19. The CDR3 is CASSSTGTGGVRASGGYTF. The CDR3 region has the DNA TGTGCCAGCAGCTCTACCGGGACAGGGGGCGTCAGGGCCTCGGGTGGCTACACCTTC.

Comment on this clonotype: At one of its ends the junction is not consistent with the germline gene, which may arise from a read error. The rearrangement joins TRBV25-1 to TRBJ1-6, with D possibly being TRBD1 (6 bases). Per the germline V gene, CDR1 is MGHDK and CDR2 is SYGVNS. CDR3 length: 15 residues. CDR3 protein: CASSLANGGSSSLHF. Here the CDR3 DNA reads TGTGCCAGCAGCTTGGCCAATGGGGGCAGTTCATCCCTCCACTTT. Variable domain in full (rest from reference TRBV25-1 and TRBJ1-6): EADIYQTPRYLVIGTGKKITLECSQTMGHDKMYWYQQDPGMELHLIHYSYGVNSTEKGDLSSESTVSRIRTEHFPLTLESARPSHTSQYLCASSLANGGSSSLHFGNGTRLTVT.

V gene TRBV9 combines with J gene TRBJ2-7; D could derive from TRBD1 or TRBD2 (8 bases each). Looked up from germline, CDR1 is SGDLS and CDR2 is YYNGEE. Trimming removed 4 bases from V and 4 bases from J, with 18 bases in between. The CDR3 consists of 15 residues. DNA for the CDR3: TGTGCCAGCAGCACCTTAGCGGGACAGGCTTACGAGCAGTACTTC. Protein sequence: CASSTLAGQAYEQYF.

This clonotype appeared a few times. The chain is built from TRBV2 and TRBJ2-7; the match to TRBD2 covers 9 bases. CDR3 length: 16 amino acids. Germline V gene data show CDR1 as SNHLY and CDR2 as FYNNEI. V lost 1 base, J lost 4 bases, and 8 bases stayed unmatched. The CDR3 is CASSEEASGAYYEQYF. The CDR3 DNA reads as TGTGCCAGCAGTGAAGAGGCTAGCGGGGCATATTACGAGCAGTACTTC.

This clonotype occurred a few times. The V gene is TRBV24-1, the J gene TRBJ1-5, with 8 bases that match TRBD1. The CDR3 contains 18 residues. With V trimmed by 1 base and J by 1 base, 8 bases remained unmatched. The germline CDR1 and CDR2 sequences are KGHDR and SFDVKD. The CDR3 nucleotides are TGTGCCACCAGTGATTTACGACAGGGGATTAGGAGCAATCAGCCCCAGCATTTT. Its protein is CATSDLRQGIRSNQPQHF.

This clonotype occurred once. This chain connects TRBV20-1 to TRBJ1-6; no definite D call. From germline, CDR1 is DFQATT and CDR2 SNEGSKA (reference sequence). With 0 bases removed from V and 0 bases from J, the gap between germline ends came to 9 bases. This CDR3 is 16 amino acids long. The chain's CDR3 is CSARDPRGSYNSPLHF. CDR3 sequence (DNA): TGCAGTGCTAGAGATCCTCGGGGCTCCTATAATTCACCCCTCCACTTT.

The chain links TRBV20-1 to TRBJ2-5, with 8 bases fitting TRBD2. The CDR3 consists of 16 residues. With V trimmed by 4 bases and J by 2 bases, 12 bases remained unmatched. Germline CDR1 is DFQATT and CDR2 is SNEGSKA (reference sequence). CDR3: CSANDGGEALQETQYF. As DNA, the CDR3 is TGCAGTGCTAACGACGGGGGGGAAGCCTTACAAGAGACCCAGTACTTC.

This chain uses TRBV2 with TRBJ2-7; the D is unclear. This CDR3 has 11 amino acids. The V gene lost 3 bases and the J gene lost 6 bases, with 6 bases spanning the gap. CDR1 and CDR2 (germline): SNHLY, FYNNEI. This chain's CDR3 is CASSDDGEQYF. DNA of the CDR3: TGTGCCAGCAGTGATGATGGCGAGCAGTACTTC. Based on the CDR3 plus reference TRBV2 and TRBJ2-7, the full variable domain is EPEVTQTPSHQVTQMGQEVILRCVPISNHLYFYWYRQILGQKVEFLVSFYNNEISEKSEIFDDQFSVERPDGSNFTLKIRSTKLEDSAMYFCASSDDGEQYFGPGTRLTVT.

Concerning this clonotype: A much more abundant neighbour one base away suggests this may be a read error. The chain carries TRBV7-9 and TRBJ2-5, with 8 bases that match TRBD1. V shed 0 bases, J shed 3 bases, and the junction held 0 bases outside the gene matches. The CDR3 sequence is 14 residues long. Looked up from germline, CDR1 is SEHNR and CDR2 is FQNEAQ (reference sequence). CDR3 sequence: CASSLADREETQYF. The DNA for the CDR3 is TGTGCCAGCAGCTTAGCGGACAGGGAAGAGACCCAGTACTTC.

This clonotype was seen a few times. The V and J genes are TRBV15 and TRBJ1-2; possible D gene TRBD1, 5 bases. CDR3 size: 14 residues. V was pared by 1 base and J by 0 bases, with 6 bases between. In germline, CDR1 is LNHNV, CDR2 YYDKDF (reference sequence). The CDR3 reads CATSRARANYGYTF. In DNA form, the CDR3 reads TGTGCCACCAGCAGAGCCAGGGCTAACTATGGCTACACCTTC.

With respect to this clonotype: One end of the junction fails to match germline, which may point to a read error. V usage is TRBV15 and J usage is TRBJ1-5, with TRBD1 matching 9 bases. CDR3 length: 16 amino acids. Germline CDR1 reads LNHNV; CDR2 reads YYDKDF (reference sequence). CDR3 DNA: TGTACCACCAGCAGAGTCCGGACAGGGGGCAATCAGCCCCAGCATTTT. Translated: CTTSRVRTGGNQPQHF.

This clonotype was detected only a few times. The genes are TRBV7-9 and TRBJ2-7, with unresolved D. The end of the DNA fits TRBJ2-1 better, so the J call may be wrong. The CDR3 covers 10 residues. The germline V gene encodes CDR1 SEHNR and CDR2 FQNEAQ (reference sequence). The CDR3 region is CASSLDGQFF. The CDR3 region has the DNA TGTGCCAGCAGCTTGGACGGGCAGTTCTTC.

The gene calls are TRBV10-3 and TRBJ1-4, with a tentative D call TRBD1 (5 bases). Germline V CDR1 and CDR2: ENHRY, SYGVKD. Trimming cost V 3 bases and J 4 bases, with 6 bases left between them. The CDR3 is 13 amino acids. CDR3 DNA sequence: TGTGCCATCAGTGATGGGGGTAATGAAAAACTGTTTTTT. Its protein product is CAISDGGNEKLFF.

As concerns this clonotype: One end of the junction fails to match germline, which may point to a read error. The chain uses TRBV24-1 and TRBJ1-5, with a possible D match to TRBD1 (6 bases). CDR1 KGHDR and CDR2 SFDVKD come from the germline V gene. The CDR3 loop spans 15 amino acids. CDR3 in DNA: TGTGCCAGCAGTCAGGACAGTTCGCCGGGTCAGCCCCAGCATTTT. Protein: CASSQDSSPGQPQHF.

Turning to this clonotype: Since a much larger clone is just one base distant, this may be a read error. The rearrangement links TRBV6-1 to TRBJ1-6, with a possible D match to TRBD1 (6 bases). Trimming shortened V by 7 bases and J by 6 bases, and 10 bases separated the two germline ends. The CDR3 runs 13 residues. In germline, CDR1 is MNHNS, CDR2 SASEGT. The CDR3 sequence is CASNADSNSPLHF. For the CDR3, the DNA is TGTGCCAGCAATGCGGACAGTAATTCACCCCTCCACTTT.

This clonotype was detected only a few times. V and J are TRBV25-1 and TRBJ2-5, with 11 bases matching TRBD2. Germline V gives CDR1 MGHDK, CDR2 SYGVNS. Trimming at V came to 5 bases and at J to 9 bases, leaving 17 bases not matched to a gene. This CDR3 spans 17 amino acids. The CDR3 bases are TGTGCCAGCAGTTCACCGCAACTAGCGGGAGATATAATGGCCCAGTACTTC. Protein: CASSSPQLAGDIMAQYF.

This clonotype was seen many times. CDR3 amino acids: CASSLRRDLAYNSPLHF. The CDR3 nucleotides are TGTGCCAGCAGCTTACGCAGGGATTTGGCCTATAATTCACCCCTCCACTTT. This chain uses TRBV7-2 with TRBJ1-6; maybe TRBD1 (5 bases). From germline, CDR1 is SGHTA and CDR2 FQGNSA. V lost 2 bases, J lost 2 bases, and 13 bases lay in between. The CDR3 extends over 17 amino acids.

The chain recombines TRBV11-2 with TRBJ2-2; D not resolved. The CDR3 totals 14 residues. With 5 bases removed from V and 4 bases from J, the gap between germline ends came to 11 bases. Germline V lookup: CDR1 SGHAT, CDR2 FQNNGV. CDR3 region: CASSQELITGELFF. CDR3 bases: TGTGCCAGCAGCCAAGAGTTAATCACCGGGGAGCTGTTTTTT.

This clonotype appeared a few times. V usage is TRBV19 and J usage is TRBJ2-6; TRBD1 matches at 9 bases. Germline lookup yields CDR1 LNHDA and CDR2 SQIVND (reference sequence). V lost 8 bases to trimming and J lost 1 base; unmatched junction nucleotides: 12. The CDR3 has 18 residues. The CDR3 protein is CASSAPGQGFSGANVLTF. The DNA of the CDR3 is TGTGCCAGTTCAGCCCCGGGACAGGGATTTTCTGGGGCCAACGTCCTGACTTTC.

Turning to this clonotype: This may stem from a read error, because a much larger clone lies one nucleotide away. The rearrangement uses TRBV7-9 and TRBJ2-7, with D perhaps TRBD1 (6 bases). The CDR3 has 14 amino acids. Germline CDR1 and CDR2: SEHNR and FQNEAQ (reference sequence). Here the CDR3 reads CASGLSGQRSEQYF. The DNA of the CDR3 is TGTGCCAGCGGCTTAAGTGGACAGCGATCAGAGCAGTACTTC.